The present T cell receptor beta chain was sequenced within a study of CXCR3-negative and CXCR3-positive naive CD8 T cells. With roughly 300,000 cells each, the CD8+ T cell subsets were individually sorted in triplicate. The naive CD8+ gate required CD45RO-CCR7+CD27+CD95- phenotype. Study findings and constraints: With surface CD5 comparable between naive subsets, TCR strength was estimated using properties derived from the TRB CDR3. Hydrophobicity was higher for TRB CDR3s found in CXCR3-positive naive cells than in CXCR3-negative naive cells. Both naive subsets showed comparably high diversity, and memory CD8+ cells showed much lower diversity.

Comment on this clonotype: Its matching antigen is unknown.

The TRB cDNA libraries were prepared by 5' RACE with UMI labels. TCRdb reprocessed the 5' RACE reads, keeping one entry per CDR3 protein, no DNA. Its table lists around 63,000 distinct CDR3 sequences. CDR3 length: 15 residues. The V gene's germline CDR1 is MGHRA and CDR2 YSYEKL. This TCR was sampled from a human donor in good health. Some clones in this sample may be carry-over from other donors' samples. The chain couples TRBV4-1 to TRBJ2-7. Sequencing was performed on naive CXCR3+ CD8+ T cells from blood. The subset is: CD45RO-CCR7+CD27+CD95- naive CD8+ T cells expressing CXCR3 (TNR3+). The CDR3 region is CASSQVVGPPNEQYF.